Given below is one TCR beta chain in context. No antigen is known for it. These data originate in a study of beta chain features in type 1 diabetes. Study-wide findings and caveats: All four CD4+ subsets from Type 1 diabetes patients carried moderately but significantly shorter TCRB CDR3s.

Isolated RNA was reverse transcribed in full, so expressed TCRB transcripts were sequenced. Measured with immunoSEQ multiplex PCR; TCRdb has only the in-frame clones, and not every one. The table includes some 900,000 clones, roughly 15% detected once. The CDR3 is 13 amino acids. The V end lost 4 bases, the J end lost 3 bases, and 12 bases lay between the germline ends. Germline V gene lookup returns CDR1 SQVTM and CDR2 ANQGSEA. CD4+ cells of the naive, central memory, regulatory and stem cell-like memory types were sorted via CD45RO/CCR7/CD25/CD127/CD95/CD27. The chain recombines TRBV29-1 with TRBJ1-1; no firm D call. Sequenced sample: naive CD4+ T cells from blood. This TCR came from a young woman in good health. The CDR3 region is CSVGFNWHTEAFF. The DNA of the CDR3 is TGCAGCGTTGGGTTTAATTGGCACACTGAAGCTTTCTTT. Based on the CDR3 plus reference TRBV29-1 and TRBJ1-1, the full variable domain is SAVISQKPSRDICQRGTSLTIQCQVDSQVTMMFWYRQQPGQSLTLIATANQGSEATYESGFVIDKFPISRPNLTFSTLTVSNMSPEDSSIYLCSVGFNWHTEAFFGQGTRLTVV.